This T cell receptor (beta chain) appears in the sequencing data of a study of sequential checkpoint blockade in melanoma. Study details: Arm A got nivolumab then ipilimumab; arm B the reverse, 1:1. Maintenance nivolumab came after either treatment sequence.

Germline V lookup: CDR1 LGHNA, CDR2 YNFKEQ. V was pared by 4 bases and J by 4 bases, with 6 bases of the junction left unmatched. CDR3 length equals 15 residues. The treatment was: randomized to nivolumab then ipilimumab (arm A) or the reverse (arm B). From thawed PBMCs, live CD3+CD8+ cells negative for CD19 and CD56 were sorted. Libraries were prepared by immunoSEQ multiplex PCR; TCRdb keeps only in-frame clonotypes and omits some of them. This table holds over 10,000 clones, less than 75% found once. This TCR derives from a human donor with melanoma. Material: CD8+ T cells sorted from blood (inferred from file names), obtained from a patient given nivolumab and ipilimumab in sequence. This chain links TRBV4-2 with TRBJ2-7; 11 nucleotides match TRBD2. The CDR3 spells CASSPLAGGRYEQYF. In nucleotides, the CDR3 is TGTGCCAGCAGCCCTCTAGCGGGAGGTAGATACGAGCAGTACTTC.